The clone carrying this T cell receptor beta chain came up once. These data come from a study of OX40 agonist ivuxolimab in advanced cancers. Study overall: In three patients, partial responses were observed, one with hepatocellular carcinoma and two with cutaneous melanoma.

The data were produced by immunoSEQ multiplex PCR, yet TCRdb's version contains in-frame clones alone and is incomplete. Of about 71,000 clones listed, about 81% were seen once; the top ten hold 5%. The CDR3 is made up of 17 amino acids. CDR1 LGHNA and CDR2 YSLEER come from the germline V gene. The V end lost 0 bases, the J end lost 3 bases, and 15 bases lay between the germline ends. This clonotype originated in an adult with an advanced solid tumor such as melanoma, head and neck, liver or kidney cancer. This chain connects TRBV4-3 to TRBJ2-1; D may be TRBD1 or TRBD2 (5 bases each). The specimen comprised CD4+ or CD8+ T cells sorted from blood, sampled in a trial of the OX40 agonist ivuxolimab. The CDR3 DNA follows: TGCGCCAGCAGCCAAGATTTCGGGGCCCGACTCTACAATGAGCAGTTCTTC. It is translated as CASSQDFGARLYNEQFF.